These 32 T cell receptor beta chains were sequenced from one sample in a study of blood T cells in healthy people across ages. A sample-barcoded 5' primer and a J-beta primer mix were used in a second PCR of roughly 6 to 11 cycles. TCRdb called the 5' RACE reads again in MiXCR, with one record for every CDR3 protein. The sample shows hundreds of thousands of distinct CDR3 sequences, around 48% of them seen only once. The specimen sequenced was blood. The receptors come from a man aged 30-40 years in good health.

This clonotype was picked up a small number of times. This CDR3 is CSATRWGSSTDTQYF. The DNA of the CDR3 is TGCAGTGCCACCCGGTGGGGTAGCAGCACAGATACGCAGTATTTT. The chain joins TRBV20-1 to TRBJ2-3; D is uncertain. The V gene's germline CDR1 is DFQATT and CDR2 SNEGSKA (reference sequence). The ends were cut back, 6 bases at V and 0 bases at J, with 16 bases in the middle. The length of the CDR3 is 15 residues.

This chain uses TRBV20-1 with TRBJ2-1; D uncertain. The J call could be wrong; TRBJ2-7 is a better fit for the DNA end. Germline assignment: CDR1 DFQATT and CDR2 SNEGSKA (reference sequence). The length of the CDR3 is 15 residues. This CDR3 is CSARDVGSVYNEQYF. DNA for the CDR3: TGCAGTGCTAGAGACGTCGGTTCCGTCTACAATGAGCAGTACTTC.

The chain combines TRBV9 with TRBJ1-1; the D gene is possibly TRBD1 (5 bases). Trimming removed 1 base at V and 5 bases at J, with 9 bases between. The CDR3 length is 13 residues. CDR1 is SGDLS, CDR2 YYNGEE, per germline. This CDR3 reads CASSVQGETEAFF. The CDR3 coding sequence is TGTGCCAGCAGCGTACAGGGAGAGACTGAAGCTTTCTTT.

This clonotype has only a few counts. This chain joins TRBV29-1 and TRBJ1-1, with D tentatively TRBD1 (6 bases). The CDR3 contains 14 residues. V dropped 3 bases and J dropped 4 bases, with 15 bases sitting between them. Germline CDR1 reads SQVTM; CDR2 reads ANQGSEA. CDR3 protein: CSVEWGPGGTEAFF. The CDR3 DNA sequence: TGCAGCGTTGAGTGGGGGCCCGGGGGCACTGAAGCTTTCTTT. Looking up the rest from reference TRBV29-1 and TRBJ1-1 gives the full variable domain: SAVISQKPSRDICQRGTSLTIQCQVDSQVTMMFWYRQQPGQSLTLIATANQGSEATYESGFVIDKFPISRPNLTFSTLTVSNMSPEDSSIYLCSVEWGPGGTEAFFGQGTRLTVV.

This clonotype appeared many times. The chain combines TRBV10-3 with TRBJ2-1; TRBD2 matches 9 bases. J was trimmed by 1 base and V by 3 bases; bases with no gene match: 1. This CDR3 comprises 15 residues. Germline CDR1 and CDR2: ENHRY and SYGVKD. The CDR3 coding sequence is TGTGCCATCAGTGACAGCGGGGGGTCCTACAATGAGCAGTTCTTC. It specifies CAISDSGGSYNEQFF.

This rearrangement joins TRBV5-6 to TRBJ2-3; D perhaps matches TRBD1 (5 bases). The V and J ends lost 9 bases and 5 bases respectively, with 13 bases between them. The germline CDR1 and CDR2 sequences are SGHDT and YYEEEE. The length of the CDR3 is 12 residues. This CDR3 is CAIADSLDTQYF. CDR3 sequence (DNA): TGTGCCATCGCCGACAGCCTAGATACGCAGTATTTT. Full variable domain (rest looked up from reference TRBV5-6 and TRBJ2-3): DAGVTQSPTHLIKTRGQQVTLRCSPKSGHDTVSWYQQALGQGPQFIFQYYEEEERQRGNFPDRFSGHQFPNYSSELNVNALLLGDSALYLCAIADSLDTQYFGPGTRLTVL.

J is TRBJ2-1 and V is TRBV20-1, with a possible D match to TRBD2 (6 bases). V lost 0 bases, J lost 8 bases, and 17 bases lay in between. The CDR3 is 15 amino acids. Germline lookup yields CDR1 DFQATT and CDR2 SNEGSKA (reference sequence). Here the CDR3 DNA reads TGCAGTGCTAGAGAGGTGGCGGGGAAGAGGGATGAGCAGTTCTTC. Residues: CSAREVAGKRDEQFF.

This clonotype was seen only a few times. The chain uses TRBV20-1 and TRBJ2-5; TRBD2 might be the D (5 bases). V lost 6 bases to trimming and J lost 9 bases, with 14 bases between them. Germline CDR1 and CDR2: DFQATT and SNEGSKA (reference sequence). This CDR3 spans 11 amino acids. In nucleotides, the CDR3 is TGCAGTGCGCCACTTACGAGGGCCCAGTACTTC. Its protein is CSAPLTRAQYF.

A note on this clonotype: At one of its ends the junction is not consistent with the germline gene, which may arise from a read error. The rearrangement joins TRBV12-3 or TRBV12-4 to TRBJ2-1; 10 bases are a match to TRBD2. There are 14 residues in the CDR3. Here the CDR3 DNA reads TGTGCCAGCAGTCTAGCGGGGGCCCCCAATGAGCAGTTCTTC. It yields the protein CASSLAGAPNEQFF.

In its sample, this clonotype was seen a few times. The chain links TRBV2 to TRBJ2-7; the D is unclear. V dropped 4 bases and J dropped 6 bases, with 10 bases sitting between them. CDR1 is SNHLY and CDR2 is FYNNEI in the germline V gene. The CDR3 totals 12 residues. In nucleotides, the CDR3 is TGTGCCAGCAGTGGGAGTTGGTCCGAGCAGTACTTC. This translates into CASSGSWSEQYF.

The V call is TRBV6-1, the J call TRBJ1-4, with TRBD1 matching 9 bases. Germline assignment: CDR1 MNHNS and CDR2 SASEGT. The CDR3 runs 15 residues. V was pared by 7 bases and J by 7 bases, with 10 bases of the junction left unmatched. CDR3 sequence (DNA): TGTGCCAGCAACAAGATGACAGGGGGAGGTGAAAAACTGTTTTTT. It codes for CASNKMTGGGEKLFF.

The chain recombines TRBV6-6 with TRBJ2-7; a possible D gene is TRBD1 (6 bases). The V end was cut by 2 bases, the J end by 6 bases, with 14 bases between. The CDR3 consists of 14 residues. Per the germline V gene, CDR1 is MNHNY and CDR2 is SVGAGI (reference sequence). CDR3 residues: CASSYGGRGGEQYF. CDR3 nucleotides: TGTGCCAGCAGTTACGGTGGGAGAGGGGGCGAGCAGTACTTC.

This clonotype appeared a few times. V gene TRBV9 combines with J gene TRBJ1-2, with D maybe TRBD1 (5 bases). The germline V and J ends were trimmed by 3 bases and 0 bases, with 12 bases remaining between them. Germline values: CDR1 SGDLS, CDR2 YYNGEE. The CDR3 is 15 amino acids. Here the CDR3 reads CASSATGASNYGYTF. The CDR3 DNA sequence: TGTGCCAGCAGCGCCACCGGGGCATCTAACTATGGCTACACCTTC.

This clonotype was seen a handful of times. The chain has TRBV2 and TRBJ2-5; D unclear. The V end lost 4 bases, the J end lost 1 base, and 7 bases lay between the germline ends. The germline CDR1 and CDR2 sequences are SNHLY and FYNNEI. The CDR3 runs to 13 residues. Written as DNA, the CDR3 is TGTGCCAGCAGTGTTGAGATCCAAGAGACCCAGTACTTC. Amino acids: CASSVEIQETQYF.

This sequence joins TRBV7-9 and TRBJ1-1; no clear D. Looked up from germline, CDR1 is SEHNR and CDR2 is FQNEAQ (reference sequence). There are 12 residues in the CDR3. Trimming removed 3 bases from V and 8 bases from J, with 10 bases in between. The CDR3 here is CASSFQGREAFF. DNA for the CDR3: TGTGCCAGCAGCTTCCAAGGGAGAGAAGCTTTCTTT.

The chain is built from TRBV2 and TRBJ1-5; D is ambiguous. This CDR3 is 15 amino acids long. Trimming stripped 7 bases from V and 0 bases from J, with 13 bases between. The V gene's germline CDR1 is SNHLY and CDR2 FYNNEI. CDR3 coding DNA: TGTGCCAGCAAGATGGACGCCTATAGCAATCAGCCCCAGCATTTT. It encodes CASKMDAYSNQPQHF.

A few counts support this clonotype. This rearrangement joins TRBV6-6 to TRBJ2-1, with D tentatively TRBD1 or TRBD2 (5 bases each). Germline V gives CDR1 MNHNY, CDR2 SVGAGI (reference sequence). V shed 6 bases and J shed 8 bases, with 20 bases lying between them. The CDR3 covers 15 residues. CDR3 protein: CASSHGASLDDEQFF. DNA for the CDR3: TGTGCCAGCAGCCACGGGGCTAGTCTGGATGATGAGCAGTTCTTC.

J is TRBJ2-1 and V is TRBV15; TRBD2 matches at 8 bases. Per germline, CDR1 LNHNV and CDR2 YYDKDF (reference sequence). The J segment lost 8 bases and the V segment lost 4 bases, leaving 10 bases of the junction unmatched. The length of the CDR3 is 15 residues. CDR3 amino acids: CATSTTGRGLYEQFF. CDR3 sequence (DNA): TGTGCCACCAGCACAACCGGGAGGGGTTTATATGAGCAGTTCTTC.

This clonotype came up a few times. This chain joins TRBV2 and TRBJ2-5; TRBD2 matches 8 bases. With 2 bases clipped from V and 1 base from J, the junction kept 3 bases outside the gene matches. The CDR3 length is 15 residues. CDR1 is SNHLY, CDR2 FYNNEI, per germline. CDR3 nucleotides: TGTGCCAGCAGTGAAATCGGGGGGGCCCAAGAGACCCAGTACTTC. As protein: CASSEIGGAQETQYF.

The chain is built from TRBV10-3 and TRBJ2-3, with D possibly being TRBD1 (6 bases). The CDR3 covers 16 residues. The V and J ends lost 0 bases and 2 bases respectively, with 12 bases between them. Germline V gene lookup returns CDR1 ENHRY and CDR2 SYGVKD. CDR3 sequence reads: CAISESKGVSTDTQYF. The CDR3 nucleotides are TGTGCCATCAGTGAGTCAAAGGGGGTATCCACAGATACGCAGTATTTT.

This chain connects TRBV29-1 to TRBJ2-7; TRBD1 might be the D (6 bases). Germline-derived CDR1 and CDR2 are SQVTM and ANQGSEA. With 1 base removed from V and 6 bases from J, the gap between germline ends came to 13 bases. The CDR3 length is 13 residues. In DNA form, the CDR3 reads TGCAGCGTTGAAGGCAACAGGGTACGCGAGCAGTACTTC. The encoded protein is CSVEGNRVREQYF.

The chain couples TRBV25-1 to TRBJ2-7; no clear D. The CDR3 has 14 amino acids. Germline V CDR1 and CDR2: MGHDK, SYGVNS. V was trimmed by 3 bases and J by 4 bases, leaving 13 bases between them. The CDR3 region has the DNA TGTGCCAGCAGTGACCCGGCTACCTTTTACGAGCAGTACTTC. This translates into CASSDPATFYEQYF.

This clonotype came up a few times. J is TRBJ1-1 and V is TRBV12-3 or TRBV12-4, with TRBD1 identical over 8 bases. The CDR3 contains 14 residues. V shed 7 bases, J shed 4 bases, and the junction held 8 bases outside the gene matches. The CDR3 region is CASTRDRSGTEAFF. CDR3 nucleotide sequence: TGTGCCAGCACCCGGGACAGGTCCGGCACTGAAGCTTTCTTT.

The table lists this clonotype with a few counts. The rearrangement uses TRBV5-1 and TRBJ2-7; TRBD1 matches 9 bases. From germline, CDR1 is SGHRS and CDR2 YFSETQ. This CDR3 is built from 14 residues. V was pared by 2 bases and J by 6 bases, with 6 bases of the junction left unmatched. CDR3: CASSLGTGMREQYF. The CDR3 region has the DNA TGCGCCAGCAGCTTAGGGACAGGGATGCGCGAGCAGTACTTC.

This chain joins TRBV28 and TRBJ2-5; maybe TRBD1 (5 bases). The CDR3 consists of 11 residues. Germline V lookup: CDR1 MDHEN, CDR2 SYDVKM. Trimming took off 10 bases at V and 5 bases at J, with 11 bases between the two ends. Here the CDR3 reads CATRVSETQYF. CDR3 bases: TGTGCCACCAGGGTCTCGGAGACCCAGTACTTC. Full variable domain (remainder filled in from reference TRBV28 and TRBJ2-5): DVKVTQSSRYLVKRTGEKVFLECVQDMDHENMFWYRQDPGLGLRLIYFSYDVKMKEKGDIPEGYSVSREKKERFSLILESASTNQTSMYLCATRVSETQYFGPGTRLLVL.

The V and J genes are TRBV28 and TRBJ2-7; 7 bases align to TRBD2. Germline values: CDR1 MDHEN, CDR2 SYDVKM. Germline trimming cut 7 bases from V and 0 bases from J; bases unmatched to any gene: 9. The CDR3 contains 15 residues. The CDR3 DNA reads as TGTGCCAGCAACTCGGAGGGAGGGATCTCCTACGAGCAGTACTTC. Its protein is CASNSEGGISYEQYF.

This clonotype was observed a few times. The V call is TRBV4-1, the J call TRBJ1-2; tentative D call: TRBD1 (5 bases). The CDR3 extends over 17 amino acids. The V gene lost 5 bases and the J gene lost 4 bases, with 23 bases spanning the gap. Per germline, CDR1 MGHRA and CDR2 YSYEKL. The CDR3 protein is CASSEWGAGPTSYGYTF. CDR3 nucleotide sequence: TGCGCCAGCAGCGAATGGGGAGCAGGGCCCACGTCCTATGGCTACACCTTC.

The V and J genes are TRBV4-1 and TRBJ2-1; no reliable D call. The ends were cut back, 0 bases at V and 8 bases at J, with 11 bases in the middle. Germline assignment: CDR1 MGHRA and CDR2 YSYEKL. This CDR3 has 14 amino acids. The CDR3 DNA reads TGCGCCAGCAGCCAAGATATAGGCGGCGATGAGCAGTTCTTC. Its translation is CASSQDIGGDEQFF.

The chain links TRBV4-1 to TRBJ1-1; D is uncertain. Trimming removed 4 bases at V and 0 bases at J, with 9 bases between. Per germline, CDR1 MGHRA and CDR2 YSYEKL. The CDR3 length is 14 residues. CDR3 nucleotides: TGCGCCAGCAGCCCCCGCCGGTTGAACACTGAAGCTTTCTTT. This translates into CASSPRRLNTEAFF.

This clonotype was seen a handful of times. V and J are TRBV14 and TRBJ2-1; D possibly matches TRBD1 or TRBD2 (6 bases each). Trimming stripped 4 bases from V and 4 bases from J, with 20 bases between. Germline V gives CDR1 SGHDN, CDR2 FVKESK. The CDR3 has 17 residues. The CDR3 region has the DNA TGTGCCAGCAGCCTGGGGCAGCCAAGGGGGGCTTACAATGAGCAGTTCTTC. Amino acids: CASSLGQPRGAYNEQFF.

The chain has TRBV5-1 and TRBJ1-2, with 7 bases that match TRBD1. Germline CDR1 and CDR2: SGHRS and YFSETQ. V trimming: 4 bases; J trimming: 2 bases; junction bases outside the gene matches: 8. The CDR3 is 15 residues long. The CDR3 is CASSDDRAFNYGYTF. The CDR3 region has the DNA TGCGCCAGCAGCGATGACAGGGCCTTCAACTATGGCTACACCTTC.

The chain uses TRBV28 and TRBJ2-7, with no clear D. Germline CDR1 and CDR2: MDHEN and SYDVKM. V dropped 6 bases and J dropped 1 base, with 16 bases sitting between them. The CDR3 length is 15 residues. CDR3 bases: TGTGCCAGCAGAACCCCAGCTCCTACATCCTACGAGCAGTACTTC. It specifies CASRTPAPTSYEQYF.